A selection of T cell receptor beta chains follows, all from one sample in a study of human T cells and chemical hapten exposure. Each CDR3 protein gets one entry after TCRdb re-called the RACE reads with MiXCR. The sample shows about 120,000 distinct CDR3 sequences, approximately 13% of them seen only once. The material sequenced was whole blood, taken in connection with sensitization to the hapten diphenylcyclopropenone (DPC). The receptors stem from a woman between 18 and 30 years old with alopecia areata. Some clones in this sample may be carry-over from other donors' samples. CDR3s include the opening cysteine and the closing phenylalanine or tryptophan. Each record gives: J gene, V gene, clone size, D gene, CDR3 length, CDR3 DNA, CDR3 protein. The D gene is left open where the match is weak. Expanded clones get a size class; other rows say once, few or many, or leave the size out.

J gene: TRBJ2-7
V gene: TRBV5-1
clone size: few
D gene: -
CDR3 length: 15
CDR3 DNA: TGCGCCAGCAGCGTAACAGGGACTGGATCCTACGAGCAGTACTTC
CDR3 protein: CASSVTGTGSYEQYF

J gene: TRBJ1-6
V gene: TRBV7-9
clone size: many
D gene: TRBD1
CDR3 length: 12
CDR3 DNA: TGTGCCAGCAGCATTCCACAGGGGAACCTCCACTTT
CDR3 protein: CASSIPQGNLHF

J gene: TRBJ1-3
V gene: TRBV29-1
clone size: -
D gene: -
CDR3 length: 13
CDR3 DNA: TGCAGCGCTGAAGGGGGCTCTGGAAACACCATATATTTT
CDR3 protein: CSAEGGSGNTIYF

J gene: TRBJ1-1
V gene: TRBV20-1
clone size: few
D gene: -
CDR3 length: 16
CDR3 DNA: TGCAGTGCTAGTGTCGGGGGGAAAGGCCTGAACACTGAAGCTTTCTTT
CDR3 protein: CSASVGGKGLNTEAFF

J gene: TRBJ2-7
V gene: TRBV29-1
clone size: -
D gene: -
CDR3 length: 11
CDR3 DNA: TGCAGCGTTGAGAACGTCCACGAGCAGTACTTC
CDR3 protein: CSVENVHEQYF

J gene: TRBJ1-4
V gene: TRBV9
clone size: few
D gene: -
CDR3 length: 15
CDR3 DNA: TGTGCCAGCAGCGTAGATGTATCACCTAATGAAAAACTGTTTTTT
CDR3 protein: CASSVDVSPNEKLFF

J gene: TRBJ2-5
V gene: TRBV12-3/TRBV12-4
clone size: -
D gene: -
CDR3 length: 13
CDR3 DNA: TGTGCCAGCAGTGACCAGGAAAAAGAGACCCAGTACTTC
CDR3 protein: CASSDQEKETQYF

J gene: TRBJ2-1
V gene: TRBV19
clone size: -
D gene: TRBD2
CDR3 length: 17
CDR3 DNA: TGTGCCAGTAGTATGGGGGTAGCGGGGGCCGATTACAATGAGCAGTTCTTC
CDR3 protein: CASSMGVAGADYNEQFF

J gene: TRBJ1-2
V gene: TRBV2
clone size: many
D gene: -
CDR3 length: 14
CDR3 DNA: TGTGCCAGCAGTGGACTAACAGGGAACTATGGCTACACCTTC
CDR3 protein: CASSGLTGNYGYTF

J gene: TRBJ2-1
V gene: TRBV11-3
clone size: few
D gene: TRBD2
CDR3 length: 16
CDR3 DNA: TGTGCCAGCAGCTTGGGGACTAGCCGGGACTACAATGAGCAGTTCTTC
CDR3 protein: CASSLGTSRDYNEQFF

J gene: TRBJ2-7
V gene: TRBV23-1
clone size: few
D gene: TRBD1
CDR3 length: 15
CDR3 DNA: TGCGCCAGCAGTCAATCCGGGGACAGGGCTCGGTGGGGGTACTTC
CDR3 protein: CASSQSGDRARWGYF

J gene: TRBJ2-1
V gene: TRBV6-2/TRBV6-3
clone size: -
D gene: TRBD2
CDR3 length: 19
CDR3 DNA: TGTGCCAGCAGTTACTCACTAGCGGGGGGTCCTAGCTCCTACAATGAGCAGTTCTTC
CDR3 protein: CASSYSLAGGPSSYNEQFF

J gene: TRBJ1-5
V gene: TRBV6-2/TRBV6-3
clone size: many
D gene: -
CDR3 length: 16
CDR3 DNA: TGTGCCAGCAGTTACTCCGGGGGAATCGGGAATCAGCCCCAGCATTTT
CDR3 protein: CASSYSGGIGNQPQHF

J gene: TRBJ1-2
V gene: TRBV6-5
clone size: many
D gene: TRBD1
CDR3 length: 13
CDR3 DNA: TGTGCCAGCAGAAGACAGGGCCGGAGTCGCTACACCTTC
CDR3 protein: CASRRQGRSRYTF

J gene: TRBJ2-5
V gene: TRBV7-2
clone size: many
D gene: -
CDR3 length: 15
CDR3 DNA: TGTGCCAGCAGCTTAACGACAGTCGCTGGAAAGACCCAGTACTTC
CDR3 protein: CASSLTTVAGKTQYF

J gene: TRBJ2-2
V gene: TRBV3-1
clone size: -
D gene: -
CDR3 length: 15
CDR3 DNA: TGTGCCAGCAGCCAAGCCTCGTCCCCCCGCCGGGAGCTGTTTTTT
CDR3 protein: CASSQASSPRRELFF

J gene: TRBJ1-1
V gene: TRBV4-3
clone size: many
D gene: -
CDR3 length: 14
CDR3 DNA: TGCGCCAGCAGCCCGGAGGGGATTAAGACTGAAGCTTTCTTT
CDR3 protein: CASSPEGIKTEAFF

J gene: TRBJ1-4
V gene: TRBV9
clone size: -
D gene: -
CDR3 length: 15
CDR3 DNA: TGTGCCAGCAGCGTGTCGGGACTGATTAATGAAAAACTGTTTTTT
CDR3 protein: CASSVSGLINEKLFF

J gene: TRBJ1-1
V gene: TRBV4-3
clone size: -
D gene: TRBD1
CDR3 length: 15
CDR3 DNA: TGCGCCAGCAGCCAATCTTTGGGACAGGGTGACAAAGCTTTCTTT
CDR3 protein: CASSQSLGQGDKAFF

J gene: TRBJ2-7
V gene: TRBV7-9
clone size: -
D gene: -
CDR3 length: 16
CDR3 DNA: TGTGCCAGCAGCTTCGGAACTCACCGGGCCCCCTACGAGCAGTACTTC
CDR3 protein: CASSFGTHRAPYEQYF

J gene: TRBJ2-1
V gene: TRBV6-6
clone size: many
D gene: TRBD1
CDR3 length: 15
CDR3 DNA: TGTGCCAGCACTATACAGGGGACCGTTCGCAATGAGCAGTTCTTC
CDR3 protein: CASTIQGTVRNEQFF

J gene: TRBJ2-1
V gene: TRBV7-6
clone size: few
D gene: -
CDR3 length: 15
CDR3 DNA: TGTGCCAGCAGTCACGCCGGGCCCACCTTTGGTGAGCAGTTCTTC
CDR3 protein: CASSHAGPTFGEQFF

J gene: TRBJ2-7
V gene: TRBV12-3/TRBV12-4
clone size: -
D gene: -
CDR3 length: 12
CDR3 DNA: TGTGCCAGCAGTATTTCAGTCTACGAGCAGTACTTC
CDR3 protein: CASSISVYEQYF

J gene: TRBJ1-1
V gene: TRBV7-9
clone size: few
D gene: TRBD1
CDR3 length: 16
CDR3 DNA: TGTGCCAGCAGCTTAGAAACAGGGGTGGGAAGCACTGAAGCTTTCTTT
CDR3 protein: CASSLETGVGSTEAFF

J gene: TRBJ1-4
V gene: TRBV5-1
clone size: few
D gene: TRBD1
CDR3 length: 14
CDR3 DNA: TGCGCCAGCAGCTCGGGACAGGGTCGCGAAAAACTGTTTTTT
CDR3 protein: CASSSGQGREKLFF

J gene: TRBJ2-7
V gene: TRBV12-3/TRBV12-4
clone size: -
D gene: -
CDR3 length: 12
CDR3 DNA: TGTGCCAGCAGTTTCGAGGCCTCGGAGCAGTACTTC
CDR3 protein: CASSFEASEQYF

J gene: TRBJ1-6
V gene: TRBV20-1
clone size: few
D gene: TRBD1
CDR3 length: 19
CDR3 DNA: TGCAGTGCTAGATACGGGACAGGGGCATCCGCGTCAAGAAATTCACCCCTCCACTTT
CDR3 protein: CSARYGTGASASRNSPLHF

J gene: TRBJ2-1
V gene: TRBV12-5
clone size: -
D gene: -
CDR3 length: 14
CDR3 DNA: TGTGCTAGTGGTACGGGACTCGCCAACAATGAGCAGTTCTTC
CDR3 protein: CASGTGLANNEQFF

J gene: TRBJ2-3
V gene: TRBV6-6
clone size: -
D gene: -
CDR3 length: 14
CDR3 DNA: TGTGCCAGCAGTTGGGGGACTAGCACAGATACGCAGTATTTT
CDR3 protein: CASSWGTSTDTQYF

J gene: TRBJ2-1
V gene: TRBV6-6
clone size: -
D gene: TRBD2
CDR3 length: 13
CDR3 DNA: TGTGCCAGCACGGGGGGGCCCTACAATGAGCAGTTCTTC
CDR3 protein: CASTGGPYNEQFF

J gene: TRBJ1-2
V gene: TRBV19
clone size: few
D gene: TRBD1
CDR3 length: 13
CDR3 DNA: TGTGCCAGTAGGAGACAGGGGGGCTATGGCTACACCTTC
CDR3 protein: CASRRQGGYGYTF

J gene: TRBJ2-7
V gene: TRBV19
clone size: many
D gene: -
CDR3 length: 14
CDR3 DNA: TGTGCCAGTAGTATAGGAGGGGGTCCCTACGAGCAGTACTTC
CDR3 protein: CASSIGGGPYEQYF

J gene: TRBJ1-1
V gene: TRBV11-2
clone size: -
D gene: -
CDR3 length: 14
CDR3 DNA: TGTACCAGCAGCTTAAGGGCCGGGGACACTGAAGCTTTCTTT
CDR3 protein: CTSSLRAGDTEAFF

J gene: TRBJ2-1
V gene: TRBV28
clone size: few
D gene: TRBD2
CDR3 length: 16
CDR3 DNA: TGTGCCAGCAGCCCGGGACTAGCGGGGGGGCAGACTGAGCAGTTCTTC
CDR3 protein: CASSPGLAGGQTEQFF

J gene: TRBJ2-1
V gene: TRBV20-1
clone size: many
D gene: -
CDR3 length: 14
CDR3 DNA: TGCAGTGCTCCTACTTGGCGGGGGCTAAATGAGCAGTTCTTC
CDR3 protein: CSAPTWRGLNEQFF

J gene: TRBJ1-2
V gene: TRBV12-5
clone size: many
D gene: -
CDR3 length: 12
CDR3 DNA: TGTGCTAGTGGTTTCTCGAACTATGGCTACACCTTC
CDR3 protein: CASGFSNYGYTF

J gene: TRBJ2-5
V gene: TRBV6-1
clone size: -
D gene: TRBD2
CDR3 length: 14
CDR3 DNA: TGTGCCAGCAGTGGTAGCGGGGGGGTAGAGACCCAGTACTTC
CDR3 protein: CASSGSGGVETQYF

J gene: TRBJ1-2
V gene: TRBV6-6
clone size: few
D gene: -
CDR3 length: 16
CDR3 DNA: TGTGCCAGCAGCGGAGGATTTGACAGCTTCGACTATGGCTACACCTTC
CDR3 protein: CASSGGFDSFDYGYTF

J gene: TRBJ2-2
V gene: TRBV5-1
clone size: -
D gene: TRBD1
CDR3 length: 16
CDR3 DNA: TGCGCCAGCAGCGGGCCGGGACAGGGCTACACCGGGGAGCTGTTTTTT
CDR3 protein: CASSGPGQGYTGELFF

J gene: TRBJ2-5
V gene: TRBV6-2/TRBV6-3
clone size: few
D gene: -
CDR3 length: 11
CDR3 DNA: TGTGCCATCGGGGGATCGGAGACCCAGTACTTC
CDR3 protein: CAIGGSETQYF

J gene: TRBJ2-1
V gene: TRBV11-2
clone size: few
D gene: -
CDR3 length: 17
CDR3 DNA: TGTGCCAGCAGCCCCCTGACCCAGGGAGGCTCCTACAATGAGCAGTTCTTC
CDR3 protein: CASSPLTQGGSYNEQFF

J gene: TRBJ1-3
V gene: TRBV11-2
clone size: many
D gene: TRBD1
CDR3 length: 17
CDR3 DNA: TGTGCCAGCAGCCCGAACAGGGGGCCCCGCTCTGGAAACACCATATATTTT
CDR3 protein: CASSPNRGPRSGNTIYF

J gene: TRBJ2-7
V gene: TRBV12-3/TRBV12-4
clone size: few
D gene: -
CDR3 length: 14
CDR3 DNA: TGTGCCAGCAGTTTAAGAGGGCCTAGAGACGAGCAGTACTTC
CDR3 protein: CASSLRGPRDEQYF

J gene: TRBJ2-1
V gene: TRBV7-9
clone size: -
D gene: -
CDR3 length: 12
CDR3 DNA: TGTGCCAGCAGTTTCGCGGGCAATGAGCAGTTCTTC
CDR3 protein: CASSFAGNEQFF

J gene: TRBJ1-1
V gene: TRBV7-8
clone size: few
D gene: -
CDR3 length: 15
CDR3 DNA: TGTGCCAGCAGCGGTGCCCAACCTATGAACACTGAAGCTTTCTTT
CDR3 protein: CASSGAQPMNTEAFF

J gene: TRBJ2-7
V gene: TRBV7-9
clone size: once
D gene: -
CDR3 length: 13
CDR3 DNA: TGTGCCAGCAGCTTCAGGGATTTGGACGAGCAGTACTTC
CDR3 protein: CASSFRDLDEQYF

J gene: TRBJ2-2
V gene: TRBV19
clone size: -
D gene: -
CDR3 length: 15
CDR3 DNA: TGTGCCAGTAGACCAGGCCGTGTTGACACCGGGGAGCTGTTTTTT
CDR3 protein: CASRPGRVDTGELFF

J gene: TRBJ2-1
V gene: TRBV12-3/TRBV12-4
clone size: -
D gene: TRBD2
CDR3 length: 15
CDR3 DNA: TGTGCCAGCAGTTTCGAGCGGGGGGCCAACAATGAGCAGTTCTTC
CDR3 protein: CASSFERGANNEQFF